This T cell receptor (beta chain) was captured in a study of human T cells and chemical hapten exposure. Whole-study results and caveats: Positively correlated with patch test score were the counts of PT1 expanded TCRs. TCRs at a frequency above 1 in 1000 stayed unchanged with DPC sensitization.

Library preparation tagged each individual cDNA molecule with a unique molecular identifier. TCRdb independently ran MiXCR on the RACE reads; one entry per CDR3 protein. The sample gives under 300,000 distinct CDR3 sequences, about 8.1% of which show up once; 2% to 2.5% is in the top ten. Remarks on this clonotype: No antigen is known for it.

Specified time point: pre-sensitization, week 0. Noted treatment: therapeutic diphenylcyclopropenone sensitization with weekly scalp DPC. In every case, blood was obtained before the patch test was applied. Here the sequenced sample was whole blood, taken in connection with sensitization to the hapten diphenylcyclopropenone (DPC). This receptor was identified in a woman between 40 and 55 years old with alopecia areata. Some clones in this sample may be carry-over from other donors' samples.

DNA of the CDR3: TGTGCCAGCAGTTTCGGGGGGGGTGCCGAGCAGTACTTC. Translating gives CASSFGGGAEQYF. The chain combines TRBV12-3 or TRBV12-4 with TRBJ2-7, with TRBD2 matching over 8 bases. J lost 6 bases, V lost 3 bases, and 4 bases had no gene match. The CDR3 runs 13 residues.